Below, 5 T cell receptor beta chains from the same sample are listed, as sequenced in a study of blood T cell repertoires in COVID-19. Using immunoSEQ multiplex PCR, the repertoire was profiled, and TCRdb retains in-frame clones only, with some absent. This table holds roughly 410,000 clones, 70% to 90% found once. Input material: peripheral blood. These receptors were taken from a woman in her thirties or forties with COVID-19, enrolled during active disease.

The chain has TRBV18 and TRBJ1-1; 9 nucleotides line up with TRBD1. From germline, CDR1 is KGHSH and CDR2 LQKENI. The CDR3 has 16 amino acids. The V segment lost 6 bases and the J segment 3 bases; nucleotides outside the gene matches: 11. CDR3 nucleotides: TGTGCCAGCTCGCGGACAGGGGTCCCTCCTGACACTGAAGCTTTCTTT. This gives the protein CASSRTGVPPDTEAFF.

The chain joins TRBV7-3 to TRBJ2-2; D not resolved. In germline, CDR1 is SGHTA, CDR2 FQGTGA. The CDR3 spans 15 residues. The ends were cut back, 2 bases at V and 1 base at J, with 8 bases in the middle. Here the CDR3 reads CASSLGGVNTGELFF. Here the CDR3 DNA reads TGTGCCAGCAGCTTAGGCGGTGTGAACACCGGGGAGCTGTTTTTT.

The chain couples TRBV5-1 to TRBJ1-5, with D hard to call. Germline V lookup: CDR1 SGHRS, CDR2 YFSETQ. CDR3 length equals 13 residues. Deletions cut 0 bases from V and 10 bases from J, with 11 bases between. CDR3 in amino acids: CASSLGGAKPQHF. CDR3 DNA: TGCGCCAGCAGCTTGGGAGGAGCAAAACCCCAGCATTTT.

This chain links TRBV23-1 with TRBJ1-3; D is possibly TRBD1 (5 bases). TRBV23-1 is an open reading frame whose function is uncertain. CDR3 length: 20 residues. The V and J ends lost 3 bases and 8 bases respectively, with 32 bases between them. The CDR3 reads CASSQNPPGYADNPAYTIYF. As DNA, the CDR3 is TGCGCCAGCAGTCAGAATCCACCCGGGTATGCGGACAATCCCGCCTACACCATATATTTT.

CDR3 region: CASSSQGTDTQYF. CDR3 in DNA: TGCGCCAGCAGCTCCCAGGGAACAGATACGCAGTATTTT. The V gene is TRBV5-1, the J gene TRBJ2-3; D may be TRBD1 (5 bases). Germline V gives CDR1 SGHRS, CDR2 YFSETQ. This CDR3 has 13 amino acids. Trimming took off 3 bases at V and 3 bases at J, with 8 bases between the two ends.